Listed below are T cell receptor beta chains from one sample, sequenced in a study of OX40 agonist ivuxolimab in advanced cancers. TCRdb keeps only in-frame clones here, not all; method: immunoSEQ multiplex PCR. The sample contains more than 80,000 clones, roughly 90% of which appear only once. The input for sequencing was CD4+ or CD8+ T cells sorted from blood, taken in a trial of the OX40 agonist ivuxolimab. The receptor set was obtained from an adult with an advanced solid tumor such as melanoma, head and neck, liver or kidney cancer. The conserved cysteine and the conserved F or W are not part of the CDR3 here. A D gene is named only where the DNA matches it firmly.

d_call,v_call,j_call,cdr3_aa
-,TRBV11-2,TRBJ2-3,ASRGGVVTDTQY
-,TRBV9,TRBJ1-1,ASSVRAENTEAF
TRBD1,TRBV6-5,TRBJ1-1,ASRTTGGGEAF
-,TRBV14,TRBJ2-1,ASSQEYWQGGDNEQF
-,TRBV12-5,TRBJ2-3,ASGLVGDTQY
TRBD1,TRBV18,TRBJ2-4,ASSYAGGGLNIQY
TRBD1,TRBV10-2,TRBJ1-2,ASSESKGTGRRYT
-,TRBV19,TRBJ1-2,ASSIAGTRIGGYT
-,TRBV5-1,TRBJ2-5,ASSLGGSRQETQY
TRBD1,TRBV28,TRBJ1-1,ASSWTGNTEAF
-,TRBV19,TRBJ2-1,ASSMGNYNEQF
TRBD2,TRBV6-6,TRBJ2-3,ASAGGTDTQY
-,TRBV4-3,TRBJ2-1,ASSQDRLNEQF
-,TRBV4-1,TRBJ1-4,ASSQAVIAEKLF
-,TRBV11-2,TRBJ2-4,ASSLGFRDIQY
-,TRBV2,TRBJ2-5,ASSEGGPGVAQY
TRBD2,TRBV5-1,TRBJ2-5,ASSSPAQRAGVVQETQY
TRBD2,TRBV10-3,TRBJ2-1,AISDLAVYNEQF
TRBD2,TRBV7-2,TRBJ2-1,ASSLRTRRLDNEQF
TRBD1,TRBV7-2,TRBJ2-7,ASSPGTGIFRYEQY
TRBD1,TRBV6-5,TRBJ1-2,ASRARQGQGYT
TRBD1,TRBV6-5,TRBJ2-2,ASSYVGQGNTGELF
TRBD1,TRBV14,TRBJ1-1,ASSPLAGGGTEAF
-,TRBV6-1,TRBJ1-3,ASSDPGGGNTIY
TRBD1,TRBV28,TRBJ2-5,ASSRDRGSETQY
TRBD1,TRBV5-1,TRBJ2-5,ASSTRTGEETQY
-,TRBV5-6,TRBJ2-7,ASSSRLIYEQY
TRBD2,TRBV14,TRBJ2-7,ASSQIGGFSEQY
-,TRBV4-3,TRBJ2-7,ASSQELAGYSYEQY
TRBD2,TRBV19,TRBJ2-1,ASSTSGLVSYNEQF
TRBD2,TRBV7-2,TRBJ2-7,ASSQSIGAGGLYEQY
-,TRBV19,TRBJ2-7,APPQAIGDEQY
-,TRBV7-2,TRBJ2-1,ASSLVAGTYNEQF
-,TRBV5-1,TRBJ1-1,ASSPTTANTEAF
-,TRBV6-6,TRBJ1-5,ASSLRGSQPQH
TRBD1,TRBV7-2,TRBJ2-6,ASSIGQGAPSGANVLT
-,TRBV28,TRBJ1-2,ASRQPGATHRNT
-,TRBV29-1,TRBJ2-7,SVSSPRFDEQY
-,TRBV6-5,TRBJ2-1,ASSYSRVHEQF
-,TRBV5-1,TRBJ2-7,ASSPENSYEQY
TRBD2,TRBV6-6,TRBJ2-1,ASSYARAGVDEQF
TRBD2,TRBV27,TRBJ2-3,ASGSSGRGSTDTQY
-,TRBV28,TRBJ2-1,ASRRLTRVVDEQF
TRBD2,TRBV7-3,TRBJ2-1,ASSLGTSGSEQF
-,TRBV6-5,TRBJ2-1,ASRAHQTLPNEQF
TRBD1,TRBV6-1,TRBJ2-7,ASSRDRGQLNEQY
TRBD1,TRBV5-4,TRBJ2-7,ASSQRQGGGYEQY
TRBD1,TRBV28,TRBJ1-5,ASSTTGGYNQPQH
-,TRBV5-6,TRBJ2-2,ASSPLGISNTGELF
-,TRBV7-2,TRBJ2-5,ASSSRGGTAETQY
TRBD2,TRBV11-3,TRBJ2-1,ASSLSSGRANEQF
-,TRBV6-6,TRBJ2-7,ASSYYGEQY
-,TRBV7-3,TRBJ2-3,ASSSSPGTDTQY